The 18 T cell receptor beta chains below were found in one sample sequenced in a study of T cells in Graves' hyperthyroidism and ophthalmopathy. Researchers amplified the TCR beta CDR3 regions from RNA transcripts. The TCR CDR3 first-round RT-PCR relied on the HTBI primer set. From the multiplex PCR reads, TCRdb called clonotypes with MiXCR, one entry per CDR3 protein. The repertoire holds around 690,000 distinct CDR3 sequences, around 21% seen once, with 34% in the top ten. Sequencing input: blood. These receptors came from a young man with Graves' ophthalmopathy.

The chain is built from TRBV6-1 and TRBJ1-5; a possible D gene is TRBD1 (6 bases). The germline V and J ends were trimmed by 9 bases and 2 bases, with 17 bases remaining between them. CDR1 is MNHNS and CDR2 is SASEGT in the germline V gene. The CDR3 has 15 amino acids. The CDR3 DNA sequence: TGTGCCAGTAAAGCGGGGGGGCTCGGCAATCAGCCCCAGCATTTT. It is translated as CASKAGGLGNQPQHF.

This clonotype came up a few times. This chain uses TRBV4-2 with TRBJ2-7; the D is unclear. Germline V gene sequence: CDR1 LGHNA, CDR2 YNFKEQ. CDR3 size: 16 residues. Between the trimmed V and J ends, which lost 0 bases and 0 bases, there was a span of 12 bases. The CDR3: CASSQEWAASSYEQYF. The CDR3, as DNA: TGTGCCAGCAGCCAAGAGTGGGCCGCCAGCTCCTACGAGCAGTACTTC.

This clonotype was detected a few times. This chain joins TRBV5-4 and TRBJ2-1; TRBD2 matches 7 bases. V was pared by 4 bases and J by 6 bases, with 10 bases of the junction left unmatched. The CDR3 loop spans 15 amino acids. Germline values: CDR1 SGHNT, CDR2 YYREEE (reference sequence). In nucleotides, the CDR3 is TGTGCCAGCAGCCTTCTGGGGGAGGGGCCCAATGAGCAGTTCTTC. Amino acid sequence: CASSLLGEGPNEQFF.

As for this clonotype: Being one base from a much bigger clone, this may be a read error. The chain is built from TRBV7-2 and TRBJ2-5, with TRBD2 matching 7 bases. CDR1 and CDR2 (germline): SGHTA, FQGNSA. The ends lost 5 bases at V and 5 bases at J; junction bases unmatched: 8. This CDR3 region has 14 residues. The CDR3 sequence is CASSLLAVWETQYF. DNA of the CDR3: TGTGCCAGCAGCCTTCTAGCGGTCTGGGAGACCCAGTACTTC.

There are a few counts of this clonotype. This sequence joins TRBV5-1 and TRBJ2-5; D not certain. In germline, CDR1 is SGHRS, CDR2 YFSETQ. Trimming left V 0 bases short and J 1 base short, with 7 bases between. The CDR3 extends over 14 amino acids. The CDR3 protein is CASSLGRSQETQYF. The CDR3 coding sequence is TGCGCCAGCAGCTTGGGGCGGTCCCAAGAGACCCAGTACTTC.

In this sample, this clonotype turned up a few times. The chain uses TRBV25-1 and TRBJ1-2; possibly TRBD1 for D (6 bases). V was pared by 1 base and J by 4 bases, with 7 bases between. Germline V gives CDR1 MGHDK, CDR2 SYGVNS. The CDR3 loop spans 13 amino acids. The CDR3: CASSEWTAYGYTF. In DNA, the CDR3 is TGTGCCAGCAGTGAATGGACAGCCTATGGCTACACCTTC.

The sample holds one count of this clonotype. The chain is built from TRBV7-8 and TRBJ2-1; perhaps D is TRBD1 or TRBD2 (5 bases each). The CDR3 sequence is 15 residues long. The germline V gene has CDR1 SGHVS and CDR2 FQNEAQ. Between the trimmed V and J ends, which lost 5 bases and 2 bases, there was a span of 13 bases. This chain's CDR3 is CASSQDGTPYNEQFF. The DNA for the CDR3 is TGTGCCAGCAGCCAAGACGGGACCCCCTACAATGAGCAGTTCTTC.

The rearrangement uses TRBV12-3 or TRBV12-4 and TRBJ2-3, with TRBD2 matching 7 bases. V lost 7 bases to trimming and J lost 1 base; unmatched junction nucleotides: 5. This CDR3 has 14 residues. The CDR3 DNA is TGTGCCAGCACCCAGCGGGGCGGCACAGATACGCAGTATTTT. Encoded protein: CASTQRGGTDTQYF.

This clonotype was seen a few times. The V gene is TRBV5-1, the J gene TRBJ1-1; possible D gene TRBD1, 5 bases. Germline V gene data show CDR1 as SGHRS and CDR2 as YFSETQ. The CDR3 length is 15 residues. Trimming left V 4 bases short and J 5 bases short, with 18 bases between. The CDR3 DNA reads TGCGCCAGCAGCCCCGGCGGCAGGGTATTGACTGAAGCTTTCTTT. This codes for CASSPGGRVLTEAFF.

Here the CDR3 reads CSALILGAGYGYTF. DNA of the CDR3: TGCAGTGCCCTAATCCTGGGGGCAGGCTATGGCTACACCTTC. The V call is TRBV20-1, the J call TRBJ1-2, with a possible D match to TRBD1 (6 bases). CDR3 length: 14 amino acids. V was clipped by 6 bases and J by 4 bases, with 18 bases between them. The V gene's germline CDR1 is DFQATT and CDR2 SNEGSKA (reference sequence).

At least ten counts were recorded for this clonotype. The chain joins TRBV12-3 or TRBV12-4 to TRBJ2-3, with D possibly matching TRBD2 (5 bases). The CDR3 extends over 14 amino acids. The V and J ends lost 5 bases and 9 bases respectively, with 18 bases between them. The DNA of the CDR3 is TGTGCCAGCAGTCCCAGAACTAGAGAGGCCACGCAGTATTTT. The encoded protein is CASSPRTREATQYF.

The genes are TRBV7-9 and TRBJ2-7; 7 bases are a match to TRBD2. The CDR3 contains 14 residues. Germline CDR1 reads SEHNR; CDR2 reads FQNEAQ (reference sequence). Trimming at V came to 1 base and at J to 6 bases, leaving 6 bases not matched to a gene. In nucleotides, the CDR3 is TGTGCCAGCAGCTTAGGGGGAGGGGCCCGCGAGCAGTACTTC. Its translation: CASSLGGGAREQYF.

This clonotype was counted ten times or more. The CDR3 loop is CASSLGIGRQETQYF. As DNA, the CDR3 is TGCGCCAGCAGCTTGGGAATCGGGAGGCAAGAGACCCAGTACTTC. The chain carries TRBV5-1 and TRBJ2-5; 7 nucleotides line up with TRBD2. The trim removed 0 bases at V and 2 bases at J, leaving 4 bases unmatched. CDR1 is SGHRS and CDR2 is YFSETQ in the germline V gene. The CDR3 spans 15 residues.

This clonotype was seen only a few times. The chain links TRBV5-1 to TRBJ2-7, with D possibly matching TRBD1 (6 bases). CDR3 length: 16 residues. Germline values: CDR1 SGHRS, CDR2 YFSETQ. Trimming pared 3 bases from V and 0 bases from J, leaving 16 bases between. CDR3 nucleotides: TGCGCCAGCAGCTCGTACCCCAGGGGTAGCTCCTACGAGCAGTACTTC. Translation gives CASSSYPRGSSYEQYF.

This clonotype was seen ten or more times. The rearrangement links TRBV11-2 to TRBJ2-1; 7 bases fit TRBD2. Losses at the gene ends were 4 bases for V and 3 bases for J; bases not matched to a gene: 9. The CDR3 totals 16 residues. Per the germline V gene, CDR1 is SGHAT and CDR2 is FQNNGV. The CDR3 coding sequence is TGTGCCAGCAGCTACCCCGGGGGGAGAGGCTACAATGAGCAGTTCTTC. Its translation is CASSYPGGRGYNEQFF.

This clonotype has just a few counts. CDR3 DNA sequence: TGTGCCAGTAGTATTGGTAGCGGGAGTCGATACAATGAGCAGTTCTTC. This sequence encodes CASSIGSGSRYNEQFF. J is TRBJ2-1 and V is TRBV19; 9 bases line up with TRBD2. The CDR3 covers 16 residues. The V gene's germline CDR1 is LNHDA and CDR2 SQIVND (reference sequence). The ends lost 3 bases at V and 4 bases at J; junction bases unmatched: 7.

This clonotype has a handful of counts. The V call is TRBV12-3 or TRBV12-4, the J call TRBJ1-5; D is undetermined. The CDR3 covers 13 residues. V was pared by 3 bases and J by 4 bases, with 7 bases between. CDR3 nucleotides: TGTGCCAGCAGTTTGAACCGTAATCAGCCCCAGCATTTT. This gives the protein CASSLNRNQPQHF.

This clonotype has more than one count but fewer than ten. The J gene is TRBJ2-1, the V gene TRBV20-1; 9 nucleotides align to TRBD2. Losses at the gene ends were 6 bases for V and 4 bases for J; bases not matched to a gene: 10. This CDR3 spans 15 amino acids. Germline lookup yields CDR1 DFQATT and CDR2 SNEGSKA (reference sequence). For the CDR3, the DNA is TGCAGTGCCAGGAAGCTAGCGGGAAAGTACAATGAGCAGTTCTTC. Residues: CSARKLAGKYNEQFF.